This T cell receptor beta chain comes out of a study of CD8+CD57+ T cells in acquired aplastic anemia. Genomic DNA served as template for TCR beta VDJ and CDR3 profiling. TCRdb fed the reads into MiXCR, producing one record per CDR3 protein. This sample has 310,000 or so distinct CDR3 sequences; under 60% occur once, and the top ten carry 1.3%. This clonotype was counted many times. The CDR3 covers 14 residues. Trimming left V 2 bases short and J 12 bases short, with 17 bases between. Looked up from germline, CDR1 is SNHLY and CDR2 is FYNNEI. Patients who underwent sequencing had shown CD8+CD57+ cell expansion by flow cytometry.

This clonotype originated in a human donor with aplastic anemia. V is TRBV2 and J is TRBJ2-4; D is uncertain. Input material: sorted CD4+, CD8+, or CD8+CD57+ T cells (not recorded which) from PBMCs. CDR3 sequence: CASSETPEGNNQYF. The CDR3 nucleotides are TGTGCCAGCAGTGAAACCCCAGAAGGGAATAATCAGTACTTC.